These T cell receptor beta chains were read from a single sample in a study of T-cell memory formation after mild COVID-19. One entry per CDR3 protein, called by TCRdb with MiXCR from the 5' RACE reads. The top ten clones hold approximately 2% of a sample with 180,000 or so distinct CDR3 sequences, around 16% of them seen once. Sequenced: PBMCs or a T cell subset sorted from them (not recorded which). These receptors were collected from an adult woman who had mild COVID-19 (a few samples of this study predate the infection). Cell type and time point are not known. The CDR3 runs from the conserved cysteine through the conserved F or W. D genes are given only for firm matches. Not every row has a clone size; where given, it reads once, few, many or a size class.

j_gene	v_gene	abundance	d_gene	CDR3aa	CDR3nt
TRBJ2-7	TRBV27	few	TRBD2	CASSLGLAGKQYF	TGTGCCAGCAGTTTAGGCCTAGCGGGGAAGCAGTACTTC
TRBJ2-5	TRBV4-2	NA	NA	CASSPQPSGNGEETQYF	TGTGCCAGCAGCCCCCAACCAAGCGGAAACGGCGAGGAGACCCAGTACTTC
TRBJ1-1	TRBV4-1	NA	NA	CASSRRRDNTEAFF	TGCGCCAGCAGCCGCCGTCGGGATAACACTGAAGCTTTCTTT
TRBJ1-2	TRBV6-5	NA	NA	CASSPRLNYGYTF	TGTGCCAGCAGTCCCCGGCTTAACTATGGCTACACCTTC
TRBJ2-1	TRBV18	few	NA	CASSLSAGDNNEQFF	TGTGCCAGCTCACTTAGCGCCGGCGACAACAATGAGCAGTTCTTC
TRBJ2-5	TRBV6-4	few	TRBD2	CASSASGDIQETQYF	TGTGCCAGCAGCGCTAGCGGTGACATCCAAGAGACCCAGTACTTC
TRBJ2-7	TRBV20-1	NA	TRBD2	CSAQTGGVRSYEQYF	TGCAGTGCCCAGACGGGAGGGGTAAGGTCCTACGAGCAGTACTTC
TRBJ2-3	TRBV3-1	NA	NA	CASSQASGTPTDTQYF	TGTGCCAGCAGCCAAGCTTCCGGGACACCCACAGATACGCAGTATTTT
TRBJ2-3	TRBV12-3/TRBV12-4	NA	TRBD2	CASSSPGAGGPADTQYF	TGTGCCAGCAGTTCCCCGGGAGCGGGAGGGCCCGCAGATACGCAGTATTTT
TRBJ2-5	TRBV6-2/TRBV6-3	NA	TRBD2	CAGRRGGSQETQYF	TGTGCCGGGCGCCGGGGAGGGTCCCAAGAGACCCAGTACTTC